This TCR beta chain is from a study of blood T cells in healthy people across ages. General study results and limits: Roughly linear age-related decline in beta diversity appeared, significant by age roughly 40.

V was pared by 4 bases and J by 2 bases, with 10 bases between. Germline V gives CDR1 SGHRS, CDR2 YFSETQ. The CDR3 totals 13 residues. This clonotype was recorded a few times. Its antigen is unknown. With a J-beta primer mix and a sample-barcoded 5' primer, a second PCR ran about 7 to 12 cycles. Sequencing of every sample gave 3 million or more CDR3-containing paired-end reads. MiXCR was run by TCRdb on the 5' RACE reads, yielding one entry per CDR3 protein. Here the sample spans 800,000 to 900,000 distinct CDR3 sequences, 62% being singletons. The sequence derives from a man aged 25 to 40 in good health. Sample: blood. V and J are TRBV5-1 and TRBJ2-7; D gene ambiguous. The chain's CDR3 is CASSDGPAYEQYF. In DNA form, the CDR3 reads TGCGCCAGCAGCGATGGACCTGCCTACGAGCAGTACTTC.